Listed here is a single T cell receptor (beta chain). Unique molecular identifiers tagged the TCRbeta library. TCRdb re-called the PCR reads through MiXCR, storing one row per CDR3 protein. The data contain 450,000 to 700,000 distinct CDR3 sequences, roughly a quarter of them singletons. These data come from a study of T-cell reconstitution after alpha-beta-depleted transplantation in children. The CDR3 has 16 residues. The J segment lost 6 bases and the V segment lost 3 bases, leaving 10 bases of the junction unmatched. The V gene's germline CDR1 is SGHAT and CDR2 FQNNGV. V usage is TRBV11-2 and J usage is TRBJ2-1; TRBD2 matches 8 bases. The input for sequencing was PBMCs, taken before TCRalphabeta/CD19-depleted stem cell transplant. The source of this sequence is a boy less than two years old with Wiskott-Aldrich syndrome, due to receive a stem cell transplant. The CDR3 protein is CASSLGQRESVNEQFF. The CDR3 DNA follows: TGTGCCAGCAGCTTGGGCCAGCGGGAGAGCGTCAATGAGCAGTTCTTC.